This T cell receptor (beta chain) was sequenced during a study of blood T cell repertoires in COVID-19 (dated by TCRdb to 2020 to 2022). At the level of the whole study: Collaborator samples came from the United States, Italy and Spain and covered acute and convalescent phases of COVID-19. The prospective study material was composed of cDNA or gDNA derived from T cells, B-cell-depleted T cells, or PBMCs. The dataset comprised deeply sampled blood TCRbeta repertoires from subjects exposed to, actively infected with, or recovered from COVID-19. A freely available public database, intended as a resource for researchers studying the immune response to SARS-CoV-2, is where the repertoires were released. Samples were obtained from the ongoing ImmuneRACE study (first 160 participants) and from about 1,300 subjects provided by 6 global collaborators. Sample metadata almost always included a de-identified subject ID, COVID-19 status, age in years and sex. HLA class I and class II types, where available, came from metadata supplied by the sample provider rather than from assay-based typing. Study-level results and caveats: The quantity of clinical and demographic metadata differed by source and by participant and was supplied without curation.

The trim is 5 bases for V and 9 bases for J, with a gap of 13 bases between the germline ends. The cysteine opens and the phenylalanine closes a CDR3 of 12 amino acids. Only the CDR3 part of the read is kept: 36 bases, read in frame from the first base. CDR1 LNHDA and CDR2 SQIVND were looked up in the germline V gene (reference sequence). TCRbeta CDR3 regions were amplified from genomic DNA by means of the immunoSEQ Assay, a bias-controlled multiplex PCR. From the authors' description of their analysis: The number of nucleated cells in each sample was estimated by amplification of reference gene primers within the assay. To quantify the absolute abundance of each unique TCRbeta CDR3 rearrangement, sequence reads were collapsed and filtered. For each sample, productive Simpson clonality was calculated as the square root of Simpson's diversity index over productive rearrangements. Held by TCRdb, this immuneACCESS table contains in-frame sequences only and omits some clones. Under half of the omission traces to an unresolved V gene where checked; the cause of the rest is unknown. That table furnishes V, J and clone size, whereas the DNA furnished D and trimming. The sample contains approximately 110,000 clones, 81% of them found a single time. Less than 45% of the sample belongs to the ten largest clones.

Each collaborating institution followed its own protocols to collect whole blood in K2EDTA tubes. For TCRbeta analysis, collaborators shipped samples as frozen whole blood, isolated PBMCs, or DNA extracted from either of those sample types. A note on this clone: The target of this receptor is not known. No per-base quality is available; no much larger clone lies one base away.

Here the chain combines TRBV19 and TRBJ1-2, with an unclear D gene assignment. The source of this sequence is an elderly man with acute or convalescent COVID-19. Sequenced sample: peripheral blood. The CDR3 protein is CASSQAPQRYTF. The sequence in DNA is TGTGCCAGTAGTCAGGCGCCGCAGCGCTACACCTTC.